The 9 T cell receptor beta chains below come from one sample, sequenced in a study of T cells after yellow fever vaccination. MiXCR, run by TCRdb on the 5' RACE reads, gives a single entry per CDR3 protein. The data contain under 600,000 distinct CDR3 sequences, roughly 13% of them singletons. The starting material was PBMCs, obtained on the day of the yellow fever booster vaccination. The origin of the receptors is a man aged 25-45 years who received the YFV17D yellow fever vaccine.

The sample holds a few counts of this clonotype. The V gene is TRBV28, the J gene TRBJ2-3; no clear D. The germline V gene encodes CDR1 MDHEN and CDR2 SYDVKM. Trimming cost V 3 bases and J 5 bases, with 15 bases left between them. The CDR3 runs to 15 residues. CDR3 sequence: CASSLSFASQDTQYF. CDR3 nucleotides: TGTGCCAGCAGTTTGTCATTTGCCTCCCAAGATACGCAGTATTTT.

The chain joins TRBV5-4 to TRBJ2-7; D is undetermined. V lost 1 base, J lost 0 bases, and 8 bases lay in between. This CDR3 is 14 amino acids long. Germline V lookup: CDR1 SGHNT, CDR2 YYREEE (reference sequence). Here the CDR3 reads CASSLSSTSYEQYF. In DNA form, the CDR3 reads TGTGCCAGCAGCTTGTCGTCGACCTCCTACGAGCAGTACTTC. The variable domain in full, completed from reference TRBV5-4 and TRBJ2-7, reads ETGVTQSPTHLIKTRGQQVTLRCSSQSGHNTVSWYQQALGQGPQFIFQYYREEENGRGNFPPRFSGLQFPNYSSELNVNALELDDSALYLCASSLSSTSYEQYFGPGTRLTVT.

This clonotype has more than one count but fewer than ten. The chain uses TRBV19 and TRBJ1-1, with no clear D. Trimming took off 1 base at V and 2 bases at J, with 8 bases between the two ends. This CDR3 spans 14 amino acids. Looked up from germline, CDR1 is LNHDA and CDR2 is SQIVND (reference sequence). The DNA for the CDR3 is TGTGCCAGTAGTATAGGTTCGAGTAACACTGAAGCTTTCTTT. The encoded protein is CASSIGSSNTEAFF.

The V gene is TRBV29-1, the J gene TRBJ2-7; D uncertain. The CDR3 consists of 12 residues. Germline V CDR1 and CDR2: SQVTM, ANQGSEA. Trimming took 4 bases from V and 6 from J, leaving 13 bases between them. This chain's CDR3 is CSVGGFPAEQYF. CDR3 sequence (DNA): TGCAGCGTTGGAGGTTTCCCGGCCGAGCAGTACTTC.

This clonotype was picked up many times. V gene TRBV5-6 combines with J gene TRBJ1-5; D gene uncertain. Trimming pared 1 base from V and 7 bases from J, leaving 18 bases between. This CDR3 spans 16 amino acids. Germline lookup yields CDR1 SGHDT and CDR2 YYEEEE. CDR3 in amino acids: CASSLYEAGTGQPQHF. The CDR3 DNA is TGTGCCAGCAGCTTGTATGAGGCGGGCACTGGACAGCCCCAGCATTTT.

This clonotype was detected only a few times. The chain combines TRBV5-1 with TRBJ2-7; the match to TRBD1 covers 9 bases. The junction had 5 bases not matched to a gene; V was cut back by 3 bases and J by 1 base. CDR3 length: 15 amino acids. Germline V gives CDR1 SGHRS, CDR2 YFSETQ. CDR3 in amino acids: CASSWGQGSSYEQYF. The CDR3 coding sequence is TGCGCCAGCAGCTGGGGACAGGGAAGTTCCTACGAGCAGTACTTC.

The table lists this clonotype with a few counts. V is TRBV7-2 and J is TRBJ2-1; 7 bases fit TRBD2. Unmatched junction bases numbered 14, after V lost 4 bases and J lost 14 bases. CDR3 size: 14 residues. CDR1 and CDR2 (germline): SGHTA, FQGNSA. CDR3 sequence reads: CASSSQTTSELEFF. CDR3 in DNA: TGTGCCAGCAGCTCGCAAACTACTAGCGAACTTGAGTTCTTC. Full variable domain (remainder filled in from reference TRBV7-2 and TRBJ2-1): GAGVSQSPSNKVTEKGKDVELRCDPISGHTALYWYRQSLGQGLEFLIYFQGNSAPDKSGLPSDRFSAERTGGSVSTLTIQRTQQEDSAVYLCASSSQTTSELEFFGPGTRLTVL.

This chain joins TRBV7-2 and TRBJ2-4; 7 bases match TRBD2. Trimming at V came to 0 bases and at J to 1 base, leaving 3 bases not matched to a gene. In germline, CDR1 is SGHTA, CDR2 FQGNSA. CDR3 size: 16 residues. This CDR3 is CASSLAPGGAKNIQYF. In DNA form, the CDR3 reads TGTGCCAGCAGCTTAGCGCCGGGAGGTGCCAAAAACATTCAGTACTTC. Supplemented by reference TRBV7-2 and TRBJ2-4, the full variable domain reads GAGVSQSPSNKVTEKGKDVELRCDPISGHTALYWYRQSLGQGLEFLIYFQGNSAPDKSGLPSDRFSAERTGGSVSTLTIQRTQQEDSAVYLCASSLAPGGAKNIQYFGAGTRLSVL.

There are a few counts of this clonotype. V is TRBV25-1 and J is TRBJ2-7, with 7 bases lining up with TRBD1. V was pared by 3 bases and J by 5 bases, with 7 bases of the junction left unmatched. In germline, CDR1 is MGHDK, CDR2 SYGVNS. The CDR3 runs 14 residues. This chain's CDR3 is CASSEMNRGNEQYF. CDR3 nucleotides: TGTGCCAGCAGTGAGATGAACAGGGGAAACGAGCAGTACTTC.